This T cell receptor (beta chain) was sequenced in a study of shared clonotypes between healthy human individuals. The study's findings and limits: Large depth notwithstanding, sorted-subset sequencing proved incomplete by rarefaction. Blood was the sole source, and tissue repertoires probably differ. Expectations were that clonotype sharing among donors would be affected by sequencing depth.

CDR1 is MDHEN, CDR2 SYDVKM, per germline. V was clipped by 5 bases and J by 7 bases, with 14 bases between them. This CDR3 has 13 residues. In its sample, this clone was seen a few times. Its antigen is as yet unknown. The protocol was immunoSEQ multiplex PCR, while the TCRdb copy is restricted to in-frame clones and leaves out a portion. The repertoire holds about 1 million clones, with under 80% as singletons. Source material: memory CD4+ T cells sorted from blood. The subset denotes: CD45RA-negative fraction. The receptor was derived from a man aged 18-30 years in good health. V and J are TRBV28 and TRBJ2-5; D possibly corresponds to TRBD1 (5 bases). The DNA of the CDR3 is TGTGCCAGCAGTCCCCAGGGAAGGGTGACCCAGTACTTC. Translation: CASSPQGRVTQYF.